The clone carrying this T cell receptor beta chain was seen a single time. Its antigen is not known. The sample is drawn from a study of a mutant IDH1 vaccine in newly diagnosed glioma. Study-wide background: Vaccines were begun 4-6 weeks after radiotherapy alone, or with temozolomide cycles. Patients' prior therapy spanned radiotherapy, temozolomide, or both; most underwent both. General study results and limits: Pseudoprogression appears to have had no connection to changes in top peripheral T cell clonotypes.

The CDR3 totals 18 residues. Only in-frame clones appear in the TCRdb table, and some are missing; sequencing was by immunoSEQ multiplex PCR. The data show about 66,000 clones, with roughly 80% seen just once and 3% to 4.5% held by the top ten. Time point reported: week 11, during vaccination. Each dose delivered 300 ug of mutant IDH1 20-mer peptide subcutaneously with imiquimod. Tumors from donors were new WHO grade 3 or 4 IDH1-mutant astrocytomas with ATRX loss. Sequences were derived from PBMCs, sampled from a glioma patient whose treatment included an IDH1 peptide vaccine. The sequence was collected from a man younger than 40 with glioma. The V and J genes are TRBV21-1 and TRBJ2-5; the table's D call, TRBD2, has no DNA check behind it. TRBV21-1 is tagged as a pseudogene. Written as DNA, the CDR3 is TGTGCCAGCAGCAAGAGGGGAGCTAGCGGGGGCCAAGGAGAGACCCAGTACTTC. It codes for CASSKRGASGGQGETQYF.